This entry lists 25 T cell receptor beta chains sequenced from one sample in a study of neoadjuvant anti-PD-1 for oral cavity cancer. Some clones are missing from TCRdb's copy, which holds only in-frame ones; the method was immunoSEQ multiplex PCR. Among 13,000 or so clones listed, more than 55% were seen once. The material sequenced was tumor tissue, taken before nivolumab (anti-PD-1) treatment. These receptors all come from a person aged 40 to 85 with oral cavity squamous cell carcinoma.

V gene TRBV28 combines with J gene TRBJ2-3; 9 nucleotides match TRBD1. Germline values: CDR1 MDHEN, CDR2 SYDVKM. V lost 6 bases to trimming and J lost 8 bases; unmatched junction nucleotides: 3. The CDR3 length is 12 residues. The CDR3 region has the DNA TGTGCCAGCAGCCAGGGACAGGGTACGCAGTATTTT. Amino acid sequence: CASSQGQGTQYF.

The chain couples TRBV7-2 to TRBJ2-3, with 10 positions matching TRBD2. The V and J ends lost 5 bases and 4 bases, in that order; junction bases with no gene match: 9. The CDR3 runs to 16 residues. Germline V gene sequence: CDR1 SGHTA, CDR2 FQGNSA. CDR3 loop: CASSEGLARGADTQYF. DNA for the CDR3: TGTGCCAGCAGCGAGGGACTAGCGAGGGGGGCAGATACGCAGTATTTT.

J is TRBJ1-2 and V is TRBV5-3; 8 bases align to TRBD1. TRBV5-3 is an ORF; its function is uncertain. The J segment lost 3 bases and the V segment lost 0 bases, leaving 7 bases of the junction unmatched. The CDR3 consists of 16 residues. The CDR3 protein is CARSLVQGAQDYGYTF. CDR3 coding DNA: TGTGCCAGAAGCTTGGTTCAGGGGGCGCAGGACTATGGCTACACCTTC.

The chain combines TRBV6-1 with TRBJ2-3; TRBD1 might be the D (5 bases). V was cut by 7 bases and J by 13 bases, with 12 bases left in between. CDR3 length: 10 residues. CDR1 is MNHNS, CDR2 SASEGT, per germline. This CDR3 reads CASTSGLKYF. CDR3 coding DNA: TGTGCCAGCACTTCAGGGTTGAAGTATTTT.

This clone appeared once. The chain is built from TRBV6-1 and TRBJ1-4; TRBD1 might be the D (5 bases). The CDR3 extends over 15 amino acids. The germline CDR1 and CDR2 sequences are MNHNS and SASEGT. Trimming pared 6 bases from V and 6 bases from J, leaving 17 bases between. CDR3 loop: CASSQQFSGYEKLFF. The CDR3 nucleotides read TGTGCCAGCAGCCAACAGTTCTCAGGGTATGAAAAACTGTTTTTT.

The V and J genes are TRBV7-9 and TRBJ2-1; D call uncertain. This CDR3 is built from 16 residues. Trimming left V 5 bases short and J 3 bases short, with 17 bases between. Germline V CDR1 and CDR2: SEHNR, FQNEAQ (reference sequence). Here the CDR3 DNA reads TGTGCCAGCAGCCCCCAGGTAGCCGATCACTACAATGAGCAGTTCTTC. Translation gives CASSPQVADHYNEQFF.

This clone is deemed medium-sized (0.01 to 0.1%). The gene calls are TRBV7-2 and TRBJ2-7; no clear D gene. CDR3 length: 14 amino acids. Germline lookup yields CDR1 SGHTA and CDR2 FQGNSA. Between the trimmed V and J ends, which lost 5 bases and 1 base, there was a span of 12 bases. DNA for the CDR3: TGTGCCAGCAGCCTAGACCCGCCTTCCTACGAGCAGTACTTC. Its translation is CASSLDPPSYEQYF.

The genes are TRBV19 and TRBJ1-4, with a possible D match to TRBD1 (6 bases). Trimming took 6 bases from V and 8 from J, leaving 16 bases between them. The length of the CDR3 is 14 residues. CDR1 LNHDA and CDR2 SQIVND come from the germline V gene (reference sequence). The CDR3 sequence is CASRLLGGGEKLFF. CDR3 DNA: TGTGCCAGTAGACTTTTAGGGGGTGGAGAAAAACTGTTTTTT.

This clone has just a few counts. The J gene is TRBJ2-7, the V gene TRBV5-1, with D possibly matching TRBD1 (5 bases). V dropped 6 bases and J dropped 5 bases, with 12 bases sitting between them. The CDR3 is 12 amino acids. Germline V gene lookup returns CDR1 SGHRS and CDR2 YFSETQ. The CDR3 here is CASKGQDHEQYF. CDR3 bases: TGCGCCAGCAAGGGGCAGGACCACGAGCAGTACTTC.

This clone was seen only a few times. V is TRBV28 and J is TRBJ2-7; 11 bases are shared with TRBD2. The germline V gene encodes CDR1 MDHEN and CDR2 SYDVKM. The V and J ends lost 5 bases and 6 bases, in that order; junction bases with no gene match: 6. The CDR3 spans 14 residues. CDR3 nucleotide sequence: TGTGCCAGCAGTATCTCGACTAGCGGGACCGAGCAGTACTTC. Amino acids: CASSISTSGTEQYF.

V usage is TRBV6-5 and J usage is TRBJ2-7; D is unresolved. The CDR3 has 11 residues. CDR1 is MNHEY, CDR2 SVGAGI, per germline. V was shortened by 5 bases and J by 4 bases, with 6 bases between the two germline ends. DNA for the CDR3: TGTGCCAGCAGTAAATATTACGAGCAGTACTTC. Translating it yields CASSKYYEQYF.

In this sample, this clone is large (0.1 to 1%). The V and J genes are TRBV30 and TRBJ1-4; 11 nucleotides align to TRBD1. Trimming at V came to 3 bases and at J to 7 bases, leaving 16 bases not matched to a gene. From germline, CDR1 is GTSNPN and CDR2 SVGIG (reference sequence). CDR3 length: 18 residues. The DNA for the CDR3 is TGTGCCTGGAGCAGAAAGGGACAGGGGGTTCAAATTGGTGAAAAACTGTTTTTT. This encodes CAWSRKGQGVQIGEKLFF.

The chain links TRBV7-9 to TRBJ2-1, with D tentatively TRBD2 (5 bases). The germline V gene encodes CDR1 SEHNR and CDR2 FQNEAQ (reference sequence). This CDR3 is 14 amino acids long. Trimming took 5 bases from V and 0 from J, leaving 8 bases between them. CDR3: CASSLRDSYNEQFF. CDR3 in DNA: TGTGCCAGCAGCCTACGGGACTCCTACAATGAGCAGTTCTTC. Full variable domain (outside the CDR3, taken from reference TRBV7-9 and TRBJ2-1): DTGVSQNPRHKITKRGQNVTFRCDPISEHNRLYWYRQTLGQGPEFLTYFQNEAQLEKSRLLSDRFSAERPKGSFSTLEIQRTEQGDSAMYLCASSLRDSYNEQFFGPGTRLTVL.

The chain combines TRBV28 with TRBJ1-4, with 10 positions matching TRBD1. The junction had 11 bases not matched to a gene; V was cut back by 3 bases and J by 1 base. The CDR3 runs 19 residues. Looked up from germline, CDR1 is MDHEN and CDR2 is SYDVKM. The CDR3, as DNA: TGTGCCAGCAGTTTGCTGACAGGGGGCGCAGAATTAACTAATGAAAAACTGTTTTTT. It encodes CASSLLTGGAELTNEKLFF.

V gene TRBV4-2 combines with J gene TRBJ2-3, with TRBD2 matching over 13 bases. With 7 bases clipped from V and 0 bases from J, the junction kept 4 bases outside the gene matches. This CDR3 spans 16 amino acids. Germline V gene data show CDR1 as LGHNA and CDR2 as YNFKEQ. CDR3 loop: CASKLAGGGSTDTQYF. The CDR3 DNA reads TGTGCCAGCAAACTAGCGGGAGGGGGGAGCACAGATACGCAGTATTTT.

The chain employs TRBV7-6 and TRBJ1-1; 8 positions agree with TRBD1. The V segment lost 5 bases and the J segment 1 base; nucleotides outside the gene matches: 6. Germline CDR1 is SGHVS and CDR2 is FNYEAQ. CDR3 length: 15 amino acids. Here the CDR3 reads CASSPIGQGNTEAFF. The CDR3 DNA follows: TGTGCCAGCAGCCCAATAGGACAGGGGAACACTGAAGCTTTCTTT.

This sequence joins TRBV28 and TRBJ1-2, with TRBD1 identical over 9 bases. CDR1 is MDHEN, CDR2 SYDVKM, per germline. CDR3 length: 14 residues. V was pared by 6 bases and J by 4 bases, with 6 bases of the junction left unmatched. The CDR3: CASRHRGLFYGYTF. In nucleotides, the CDR3 is TGTGCCAGCAGACACAGGGGGCTCTTCTATGGCTACACCTTC.

This chain joins TRBV28 and TRBJ2-2; 7 nucleotides line up with TRBD1. From germline, CDR1 is MDHEN and CDR2 SYDVKM. This CDR3 contains 17 residues. Trimming took 8 bases from V and 6 from J; bases not matched to a gene: 18. The CDR3 nucleotides read TGTGCCAGCCTAAGAAACCAGGGACAGTCCCTCGCCGGGGAGCTGTTTTTT. Its translation is CASLRNQGQSLAGELFF. Full variable domain (rest looked up from reference TRBV28 and TRBJ2-2): DVKVTQSSRYLVKRTGEKVFLECVQDMDHENMFWYRQDPGLGLRLIYFSYDVKMKEKGDIPEGYSVSREKKERFSLILESASTNQTSMYLCASLRNQGQSLAGELFFGEGSRLTVL.

This chain connects TRBV6-6 to TRBJ2-1; D tentatively reads TRBD1 or TRBD2 (5 bases each). The CDR3 is 16 amino acids. CDR1 is MNHNY, CDR2 SVGAGI, per germline (reference sequence). The germline V and J ends were trimmed by 7 bases and 4 bases, with 20 bases remaining between them. The DNA for the CDR3 is TGTGCCAGCATCAACCCCGGGATTGGGGCGTACAATGAGCAGTTCTTC. Its translation is CASINPGIGAYNEQFF.

This chain joins TRBV5-1 and TRBJ1-1; maybe TRBD1 (6 bases). The CDR3 length is 13 residues. Looked up from germline, CDR1 is SGHRS and CDR2 is YFSETQ. Trimming cost V 2 bases and J 7 bases, with 12 bases left between them. CDR3 protein: CASSFSGESEAFF. The CDR3 nucleotides read TGCGCCAGCAGCTTTTCAGGGGAGAGTGAAGCTTTCTTT.

This rearrangement joins TRBV7-2 to TRBJ1-1; no definite D call. Germline assignment: CDR1 SGHTA and CDR2 FQGNSA. The CDR3 runs 13 residues. V was cut by 5 bases and J by 2 bases, with 9 bases left in between. CDR3 coding DNA: TGTGCCAGCAGCCTCCGGGCCAACACTGAAGCTTTCTTT. It is translated as CASSLRANTEAFF.

The rearrangement joins TRBV9 to TRBJ2-3; 8 bases align to TRBD1. This CDR3 is 15 amino acids long. V lost 3 bases to trimming and J lost 6 bases; unmatched junction nucleotides: 9. Germline V gene data show CDR1 as SGDLS and CDR2 as YYNGEE. This chain's CDR3 is CASSGPGGVRDTQYF. CDR3 in DNA: TGTGCCAGCAGCGGGCCAGGGGGCGTCAGGGATACGCAGTATTTT.

The rearrangement uses TRBV7-9 and TRBJ2-1; D tentatively fits TRBD1 or TRBD2 (5 bases each). This CDR3 has 15 residues. Germline V gives CDR1 SEHNR, CDR2 FQNEAQ (reference sequence). V was trimmed by 5 bases and J by 5 bases, leaving 16 bases between them. This chain's CDR3 is CASSPRDLVNNEQFF. The CDR3 bases are TGTGCCAGCAGCCCCCGGGACCTGGTAAACAATGAGCAGTTCTTC.

This chain connects TRBV6-1 to TRBJ2-1; TRBD2 matches at 9 bases. The J segment lost 2 bases and the V segment lost 4 bases, leaving 6 bases of the junction unmatched. The germline V gene has CDR1 MNHNS and CDR2 SASEGT. This CDR3 has 16 amino acids. In DNA form, the CDR3 reads TGTGCCAGCAGTGTTAGCGGGAGCACCCCCTACAATGAGCAGTTCTTC. Amino acid sequence: CASSVSGSTPYNEQFF.

This chain connects TRBV5-4 to TRBJ1-1, with no clear D. The CDR3 runs to 15 residues. Trimming pared 2 bases from V and 4 bases from J, leaving 15 bases between. Germline assignment: CDR1 SGHNT and CDR2 YYREEE (reference sequence). CDR3 sequence reads: CASSLDLKVSTEAFF. CDR3 bases: TGTGCCAGCAGCTTAGACCTAAAGGTTAGCACTGAAGCTTTCTTT.